These T cell receptor beta chains were read from a single sample in a study of human T cells and chemical hapten exposure. Via MiXCR, TCRdb re-called the RACE reads, giving one row per CDR3 protein. The sample consists of 40,000 or so distinct CDR3 sequences, over 9.5% of them appearing once. The source material was whole blood, sampled in connection with sensitization to the hapten diphenylcyclopropenone (DPC). The source of these receptors is a woman in her forties with alopecia areata. Some clones in this sample may be carry-over from other donors' samples. The CDR3 runs from the conserved cysteine through the conserved F or W. The D gene is left open where the match is weak. Clone size is shown for a subset of rows, as once, few, many or a class of expanded clone.

V,size,D,J,DNA,CDR3
TRBV7-9,many,NA,TRBJ1-1,TGTGCCAGCAGCTGGGAAGGGGGCACTGAAGCTTTCTTT,CASSWEGGTEAFF
TRBV10-3,many,NA,TRBJ2-7,TGTGCCATCAGTGCCCAACAGGATTACGAGCAGTACTTC,CAISAQQDYEQYF
TRBV29-1,many,TRBD1,TRBJ1-5,TGCAGCGTTGGCGGGACAGGGGATCAGCCCCAGCATTTT,CSVGGTGDQPQHF
TRBV28,few,TRBD1,TRBJ1-5,TGTGCCAGTGTGACAGGGGGCGCGGAGCCCCAGCATTTT,CASVTGGAEPQHF
TRBV12-3/TRBV12-4,few,TRBD1,TRBJ2-7,TGTACCAGCAGTTTAGGACAGGGTGACGAGCAGTACTTC,CTSSLGQGDEQYF
TRBV11-2,NA,TRBD2,TRBJ2-5,TGTGCCAGCAGCTTAGAGACTAGCGGGGGCTGGGCCCAGTACTTC,CASSLETSGGWAQYF
TRBV28,few,TRBD2,TRBJ2-1,TGTGCCAGCAGCCCCGGGGGGGGGCAGGCCTACAATGAGCAGTTCTTC,CASSPGGGQAYNEQFF
TRBV29-1,few,NA,TRBJ2-1,TGCAGCGCCGAGGACAGTGGACACAATGAGCAGTTCTTC,CSAEDSGHNEQFF
TRBV7-2,few,NA,TRBJ1-2,TGTGCCAGCAGCCCAGACAACTATGGCTACACCTTC,CASSPDNYGYTF
TRBV28,many,NA,TRBJ1-5,TGTGCCACTTGGAGGGTCGGCAATCAGCCCCAGCATTTT,CATWRVGNQPQHF
TRBV29-1,NA,NA,TRBJ1-1,TGCAGCGTTGTCCGGACAAACACTGAAGCTTTCTTT,CSVVRTNTEAFF
TRBV29-1,few,NA,TRBJ1-1,TGCAGCGTTGATGCAACTGAAGCTTTCTTT,CSVDATEAFF
TRBV27,few,NA,TRBJ1-1,TGTGCCAGCAAGACAGGAACTGAAGCTTTCTTT,CASKTGTEAFF
TRBV7-8,many,TRBD1,TRBJ1-5,TGTGCCAGCAGCCCGGACAGGGGTCAGCCCCAGCATTTT,CASSPDRGQPQHF
TRBV27,few,NA,TRBJ2-1,TGTGCCAGCAGTCCGACAAAGAGCTCCTACAATGAGCAGTTCTTC,CASSPTKSSYNEQFF
TRBV29-1,many,NA,TRBJ2-5,TGCAGCGTGGGATCCGAACCGTTGGAGACCCAGTACTTC,CSVGSEPLETQYF
TRBV28,many,TRBD2,TRBJ2-3,TGTGCCAGCAGAAATAGCGGGGCTAATACAGATACGCAGTATTTT,CASRNSGANTDTQYF
TRBV28,NA,NA,TRBJ1-1,TGTGCCAGCAGTTTAGACATCTATCAGAACACTGAAGCTTTCTTT,CASSLDIYQNTEAFF
TRBV10-3,many,NA,TRBJ2-3,TGTGCCATCAGTGGCGGTGAAGGGGGCACAGATACGCAGTATTTT,CAISGGEGGTDTQYF
TRBV7-7,NA,NA,TRBJ2-5,TGTGCTAGCAGCCCATCCGGACAGAAAGAGACCCAGTACTTC,CASSPSGQKETQYF
TRBV9,many,NA,TRBJ2-1,TGTGCCAGCAGCGTAGAACGAGGTGAGCAGTTCTTC,CASSVERGEQFF
TRBV25-1,NA,NA,TRBJ2-3,TGTGCCAGCAGTGAGGAAGAGTACACAGATACGCAGTATTTT,CASSEEEYTDTQYF
TRBV5-1,few,NA,TRBJ2-2,TGCGCCAGCCACAGAAACACCGGGGAGCTGTTTTTT,CASHRNTGELFF
TRBV7-9,few,TRBD1,TRBJ1-3,TGTGCCAGCAGCTCTTTACTGGGACAGTGGATCGGCACCATATATTTT,CASSSLLGQWIGTIYF
TRBV7-2,few,NA,TRBJ1-2,TGTGCCAGCAGCTTAGCGATAGGGGCGGGCGGCTACACCTTC,CASSLAIGAGGYTF
TRBV27,few,NA,TRBJ1-3,TGTGCCAGCAGTCTTAACACCATATATTTT,CASSLNTIYF
TRBV2,many,NA,TRBJ2-2,TGTGCCAGCAGTGATGGGCAGGAACGCACCGGGGAGCTGTTTTTT,CASSDGQERTGELFF
TRBV18,many,NA,TRBJ2-7,TGTGCCAGCTCCACGGGGGCGGGGACCCAGTACGAGCAGTACTTC,CASSTGAGTQYEQYF
TRBV10-3,few,NA,TRBJ2-7,TGTGCCATTGCGGGACTCGGGGCCTACGAGCAGTACTTC,CAIAGLGAYEQYF
TRBV18,few,NA,TRBJ1-1,TGTGCCAGCTCACCCCTCAGGGACCCTGACACTGAAGCTTTCTTT,CASSPLRDPDTEAFF
TRBV29-1,few,NA,TRBJ2-7,TGCAGCGTTGGTCAATTTTCGGGAGAGCAGTACTTC,CSVGQFSGEQYF
TRBV27,many,NA,TRBJ1-4,TGTGCCAGCAGAGCCAACAGGGCATTGTACGAAAAACTGTTTTTT,CASRANRALYEKLFF
TRBV10-3,NA,TRBD2,TRBJ2-5,TGTGCCATCAGTGACGGACTAGCGGGAGTGTTGACCCAGTACTTC,CAISDGLAGVLTQYF
TRBV28,NA,NA,TRBJ1-2,TGTGCCAGCAGGTTGTCGGACTATGGCTACACCTTC,CASRLSDYGYTF
TRBV28,many,NA,TRBJ2-2,TGTGCCAGCAGTACTACAGGGTCCGCCGGGGAGCTGTTTTTT,CASSTTGSAGELFF
TRBV29-1,many,NA,TRBJ2-3,TGCAGCGCCCGGGGGGCCGGGACAGATACGCAGTATTTT,CSARGAGTDTQYF
TRBV5-1,many,NA,TRBJ1-1,TGCGCCAGCAGCCGCGCAGATAACACTGAAGCTTTCTTT,CASSRADNTEAFF
TRBV29-1,NA,NA,TRBJ1-5,TGCAGCGTTGGCGGTCCGGATCAGCCCCAGCATTTT,CSVGGPDQPQHF
TRBV15,NA,NA,TRBJ2-7,TGTGCCACCAGTCCTCGCCCGGGGACCTACGAGCAGTACTTC,CATSPRPGTYEQYF
TRBV5-6,many,NA,TRBJ1-2,TGTGCCAGCAGCCCCGGACTCAATGGCTACACCTTC,CASSPGLNGYTF
TRBV29-1,NA,NA,TRBJ2-7,TGCAGCGTCGTGGACTCTTGGGAGCAGTACTTC,CSVVDSWEQYF
TRBV10-2,NA,NA,TRBJ2-6,TGCGCCGCGGTAGTTGAGACTGGGGCCAACGTCCTGACTTTC,CAAVVETGANVLTF
TRBV7-2,many,NA,TRBJ1-1,TGTGCCAGCAGCTTAGCCCAGGGGCGTACTGAAGCTTTCTTT,CASSLAQGRTEAFF